The rows below give T cell receptor beta chains drawn from one sample of a study of blood T cell repertoires in COVID-19. Measured with immunoSEQ multiplex PCR; TCRdb has only the in-frame clones, and not every one. There are some 300,000 clones in the sample; around nine tenths occur only once, and 3% to 5% lies in the top ten. The sample comprised PBMCs or T cells enriched from blood (not recorded which). The source of these receptors is a woman between 25 and 40 years old who had been exposed to COVID-19. Each CDR3 is given with its conserved first and last residue. The D gene is left open where the match is weak. Clone size is shown for a subset of rows, as once, few, many or a class of expanded clone.

d_gene	len	abundance	v_gene	j_gene	CDR3aa	CDR3nt
TRBD1	16	NA	TRBV5-4	TRBJ1-1	CASSNGQGAKNTEAFF	TGTGCCAGCAGCAACGGACAGGGGGCGAAGAACACTGAAGCTTTCTTT
NA	17	once	TRBV5-4	TRBJ1-1	CASSHPHRGYENTEAFF	TGTGCCAGCAGCCACCCCCACAGAGGGTACGAGAACACTGAAGCTTTCTTT
TRBD1	14	NA	TRBV6-1	TRBJ1-2	CASSEDQGDYGYTF	TGTGCCAGCAGTGAAGATCAGGGGGACTATGGCTACACCTTC
NA	13	NA	TRBV19	TRBJ1-1	CAAGLNWGQEAFF	TGTGCCGCCGGCCTTAATTGGGGGCAGGAAGCTTTCTTT
NA	18	NA	TRBV7-3	TRBJ2-6	CASSPHGGTLSGANVLTF	TGTGCCAGCAGCCCCCATGGTGGCACCCTTTCTGGGGCCAACGTCCTGACTTTC
TRBD1	15	NA	TRBV4-2	TRBJ2-1	CASSQGDRGVDEQFF	TGTGCCAGCAGCCAAGGGGACAGGGGGGTCGATGAGCAGTTCTTC
NA	11	once	TRBV6-5	TRBJ1-4	CASSYLEKLFF	TGTGCCAGCAGTTACCTCGAAAAACTGTTTTTT
NA	13	NA	TRBV3-1/TRBV3-2	TRBJ1-1	CASSQGITTEAFF	TGTGCCAGCAGCCAAGGAATCACTACTGAAGCTTTCTTT
TRBD1	15	NA	TRBV4-2	TRBJ1-1	CASSQAQGARTEAFF	TGTGCCAGCAGCCAAGCGCAGGGGGCGCGGACTGAAGCTTTCTTT
NA	15	NA	TRBV6-5	TRBJ1-6	CASSYTGLPNSPLHF	TGTGCCAGCAGTTACACGGGACTCCCAAATTCACCCCTCCACTTT
NA	12	NA	TRBV7-8	TRBJ2-7	CASSLGHLEQYF	TGTGCCAGCAGCCTCGGACACCTCGAGCAGTACTTC
NA	16	NA	TRBV27	TRBJ1-5	CASRTLGRMVNQPQHF	TGTGCCAGCAGGACCTTGGGGAGGATGGTCAATCAGCCCCAGCATTTT
NA	15	NA	TRBV3-1/TRBV3-2	TRBJ2-2	CASSQAPGGTGELFF	TGTGCCAGCAGCCAAGCCCCAGGGGGGACCGGGGAGCTGTTTTTT
TRBD2	14	few	TRBV6-5	TRBJ2-7	CASSWGLALSEQYF	TGTGCCAGCAGTTGGGGACTAGCTTTGTCCGAGCAGTACTTC
TRBD1	15	NA	TRBV27	TRBJ1-6	CASTFSGTGYSPLHF	TGTGCCAGCACCTTTAGCGGGACAGGGTATTCACCCCTCCACTTT
NA	13	NA	TRBV5-1	TRBJ1-2	CASSLISGNGYTF	TGCGCCAGCAGCTTAATCTCGGGAAACGGCTACACCTTC
TRBD1	18	NA	TRBV3-1/TRBV3-2	TRBJ2-1	CASSQGPPGQVYYNEQFF	TGTGCCAGCAGCCAAGGGCCCCCGGGACAGGTTTACTACAATGAGCAGTTCTTC
NA	15	NA	TRBV11-2	TRBJ2-7	CASSQRDFSSYEQYF	TGTGCCAGCAGCCAGAGGGACTTTAGCTCCTACGAGCAGTACTTC
TRBD2	15	NA	TRBV5-1	TRBJ2-7	CASSLLLAGTYEQYF	TGCGCCAGCAGCTTACTTCTAGCGGGCACCTACGAGCAGTACTTC
NA	14	once	TRBV2	TRBJ1-3	CASSVGVSGNTIYF	TGTGCCAGCAGTGTAGGGGTTAGCGGAAACACCATATATTTT
TRBD1	14	NA	TRBV7-9	TRBJ1-2	CASSLTGALYGYTF	TGTGCCAGCAGCTTAACAGGGGCCCTCTATGGCTACACCTTC
NA	13	once	TRBV30	TRBJ2-3	CAWTSSGVNTQYF	TGTGCCTGGACTTCCTCAGGGGTAAATACGCAGTATTTT
TRBD2	15	NA	TRBV3-1/TRBV3-2	TRBJ2-1	CASGLAASSYNEQFF	TGTGCCAGCGGACTAGCGGCAAGCTCCTACAATGAGCAGTTCTTC
NA	15	NA	TRBV5-1	TRBJ2-2	CASSLGQIHTGELFF	TGCGCCAGCAGCTTGGGGCAGATTCACACCGGGGAGCTGTTTTTT
NA	14	NA	TRBV19	TRBJ1-1	CASVHRVGNTEAFF	TGTGCCAGTGTTCACAGGGTTGGGAACACTGAAGCTTTCTTT
TRBD2	16	NA	TRBV5-5	TRBJ2-3	CASCGAGLLRTDTQYF	TGTGCCAGCTGTGGGGCGGGACTACTCCGCACAGATACGCAGTATTTT
NA	14	NA	TRBV28	TRBJ1-4	CASSHDRLLGKLFF	TGTGCCAGCAGCCATGACAGGCTGTTGGGAAAACTGTTTTTT
NA	14	once	TRBV7-9	TRBJ2-7	CASSLLPGSYEQYF	TGTGCCAGCAGCTTATTACCGGGCTCCTACGAGCAGTACTTC
TRBD1	16	few	TRBV4-1	TRBJ1-3	CASSQRVGQGPNTIYF	TGCGCCAGCAGCCAGAGAGTGGGACAGGGACCGAACACCATATATTTT
NA	14	NA	TRBV18	TRBJ2-3	CASSPGHITDTQYF	TGTGCCAGCTCACCGGGACACATCACAGATACGCAGTATTTT